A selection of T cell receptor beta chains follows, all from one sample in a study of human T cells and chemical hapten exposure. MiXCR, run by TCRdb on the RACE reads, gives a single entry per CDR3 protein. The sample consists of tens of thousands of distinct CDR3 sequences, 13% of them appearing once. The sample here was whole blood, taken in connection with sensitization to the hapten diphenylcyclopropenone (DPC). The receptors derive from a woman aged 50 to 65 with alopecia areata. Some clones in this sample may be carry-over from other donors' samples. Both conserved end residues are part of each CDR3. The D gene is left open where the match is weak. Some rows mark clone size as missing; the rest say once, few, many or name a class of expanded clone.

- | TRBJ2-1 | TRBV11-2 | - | TGTGCCAGCAGCCACCCAGATCGGGAGCAGTTCTTC | CASSHPDREQFF
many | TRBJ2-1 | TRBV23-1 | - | TGCGCCAGCAGTCAAAGGCCACGGGACCGGTTCTTC | CASSQRPRDRFF
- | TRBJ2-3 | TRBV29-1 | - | TGCAGCGTTGAATCCTTGGGCACAGATACGCAGTATTTT | CSVESLGTDTQYF
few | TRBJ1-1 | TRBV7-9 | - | TGTGCCAGCAGCTTAGATACAGCGAACACTGAAGCTTTCTTT | CASSLDTANTEAFF
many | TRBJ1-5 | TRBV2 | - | TGTGCCAGCAGTACCTATCAGGGGCCGGGAGGGCAGCCCCAGCATTTT | CASSTYQGPGGQPQHF
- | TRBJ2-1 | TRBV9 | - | TGTGCCAGCAGCGTAGTCCAGGGCCATGAGCAGTTCTTC | CASSVVQGHEQFF
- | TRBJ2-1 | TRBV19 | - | TGTGCCAGTAGTTTCGGGATGTACAATGAGCAGTTCTTC | CASSFGMYNEQFF
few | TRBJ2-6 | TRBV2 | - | TGTGCCAGCAGTGATTCCCGGAACGCTGGGGCCAACGTCCTGACTTTC | CASSDSRNAGANVLTF
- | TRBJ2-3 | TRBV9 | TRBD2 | TGTGCCAGCAGCGTGACTAGCGGAAGCACAGATACGCAGTATTTT | CASSVTSGSTDTQYF
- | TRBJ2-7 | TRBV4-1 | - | TGCGCCAGCAGCCAAGGCGCAGCGGTGTACTCCTACGAGCAGTACTTC | CASSQGAAVYSYEQYF